This record looks at one T cell receptor (beta chain) sequence and its context. Participants came from about two dozen US areas, aged about 18 to 100 years. Resolution of symptoms, clearance, or two negative PCRs was present in recovered Cohort 3 donors. Germline assignment: CDR1 KGHDR and CDR2 SFDVKD. The CDR3 length is 13 residues. Trimming pared 6 bases from V and 2 bases from J, leaving 8 bases between. Generated by immunoSEQ multiplex PCR, the TCRdb table keeps only in-frame clones and is missing some. This sample has roughly 250,000 clones, with around 90% found just once. This sample was taken from a study of blood T cell repertoires in COVID-19. Study-level information: T cells, B-cell-depleted T cells, or PBMCs provided the cDNA or gDNA that served as material.

Source material: PBMCs or T cells enriched from blood (not recorded which). The chain combines TRBV24-1 with TRBJ2-3; D possibly corresponds to TRBD1 (5 bases). The TCR sequence derives from a woman aged 45-59 years who had recovered from COVID-19. CDR3 sequence: CATSRGITDTQYF. CDR3 nucleotide sequence: TGTGCCACCAGTAGGGGAATCACAGATACGCAGTATTTT.